This is a list of T cell receptor beta chains from one sample in a study of beta chain features in type 1 diabetes. Some clones are missing from TCRdb's copy, which holds only in-frame ones; the method was immunoSEQ multiplex PCR. The sample has 640,000 or so clones; around 15% are singletons. Material: naive CD4+ T cells from blood. The receptors were gathered from a man younger than 30 with type 1 diabetes. Both conserved end residues are part of each CDR3. The D gene is left open where the match is weak. Some rows have no size entry. The others give once, few or many, or a class for an expanded clone.

CDR3 protein: CAWGAGNTGELFF; CDR3 DNA: TGTGCCTGGGGCGCAGGGAACACCGGGGAGCTGTTTTTT; D gene: -; V gene: TRBV30; clone size: -; J gene: TRBJ2-2
CDR3 protein: CASSLDRGSVRDTQYF; CDR3 DNA: TGTGCCAGCAGCTTAGACAGGGGGTCTGTTCGGGATACGCAGTATTTT; D gene: TRBD1; V gene: TRBV7-9; clone size: -; J gene: TRBJ2-3
CDR3 protein: CASSFSSYEQYF; CDR3 DNA: TGTGCCAGCAGTTTTAGCTCCTACGAGCAGTACTTC; D gene: -; V gene: TRBV5-4; clone size: few; J gene: TRBJ2-7
CDR3 protein: CASSYRADSSYEQYF; CDR3 DNA: TGTGCCAGCAGTTACCGGGCGGACAGCTCCTACGAGCAGTACTTC; D gene: -; V gene: TRBV6-5; clone size: -; J gene: TRBJ2-7
CDR3 protein: CSVGWGYEQYF; CDR3 DNA: TGCAGCGTTGGCTGGGGCTACGAGCAGTACTTC; D gene: -; V gene: TRBV29-1; clone size: -; J gene: TRBJ2-7
CDR3 protein: CASRYTALSYNEQFF; CDR3 DNA: TGTGCCAGCAGGTATACAGCGCTCTCCTACAATGAGCAGTTCTTC; D gene: -; V gene: TRBV5-6; clone size: -; J gene: TRBJ2-1
CDR3 protein: CAWNTVNTEAFF; CDR3 DNA: TGTGCCTGGAATACAGTGAACACTGAAGCTTTCTTT; D gene: -; V gene: TRBV30; clone size: -; J gene: TRBJ1-1
CDR3 protein: CASSWGTGQGYEQYF; CDR3 DNA: TGCGCCAGCAGCTGGGGGACAGGACAGGGCTACGAGCAGTACTTC; D gene: TRBD1; V gene: TRBV5-1; clone size: few; J gene: TRBJ2-7
CDR3 protein: CASSLGTSGGSEQYF; CDR3 DNA: TGTGCCAGCAGCTTAGGGACTAGCGGGGGCTCCGAGCAGTACTTC; D gene: TRBD2; V gene: TRBV7-2; clone size: -; J gene: TRBJ2-7
CDR3 protein: CASRPPGQPYEQYF; CDR3 DNA: TGTGCCAGTAGACCACCGGGACAGCCTTACGAGCAGTACTTC; D gene: TRBD1; V gene: TRBV19; clone size: few; J gene: TRBJ2-7
CDR3 protein: CASSPLTGANYGYTF; CDR3 DNA: TGTGCCAGCAGTCCACTGACAGGGGCTAACTATGGCTACACCTTC; D gene: TRBD1; V gene: TRBV25-1; clone size: few; J gene: TRBJ1-2
CDR3 protein: CASSVNAGGNQEKLFF; CDR3 DNA: TGTGCCAGCAGCGTCAATGCGGGGGGGAATCAAGAAAAACTGTTTTTT; D gene: -; V gene: TRBV9; clone size: few; J gene: TRBJ1-4
CDR3 protein: CASSHGQGKETQYF; CDR3 DNA: TGCGCCAGCAGCCATGGACAGGGGAAAGAGACCCAGTACTTC; D gene: TRBD1; V gene: TRBV5-1; clone size: -; J gene: TRBJ2-5
CDR3 protein: CASSHTDRVNNQPQHF; CDR3 DNA: TGTGCCAGCTCACACACCGACAGGGTGAACAATCAGCCCCAGCATTTT; D gene: TRBD1; V gene: TRBV18; clone size: few; J gene: TRBJ1-5
CDR3 protein: CASSLYGNGLAGGRQYF; CDR3 DNA: TGTGCCAGCAGTTTATACGGGAATGGACTAGCGGGAGGGAGGCAGTACTTC; D gene: TRBD2; V gene: TRBV27; clone size: -; J gene: TRBJ2-7
CDR3 protein: CASSLQETQYF; CDR3 DNA: TGTGCCAGCAGCTTACAAGAGACCCAGTACTTC; D gene: -; V gene: TRBV11-2; clone size: few; J gene: TRBJ2-5
CDR3 protein: CATSAGGESYGYTF; CDR3 DNA: TGTGCCACGTCAGCGGGGGGCGAAAGCTATGGCTACACCTTC; D gene: -; V gene: TRBV28; clone size: -; J gene: TRBJ1-2
CDR3 protein: CASSYVSRRETQYF; CDR3 DNA: TGTGCCAGCAGTTACGTCTCCAGGAGGGAGACCCAGTACTTC; D gene: -; V gene: TRBV6-5; clone size: -; J gene: TRBJ2-5
CDR3 protein: CASSLARTDEKLFF; CDR3 DNA: TGTGCCAGCAGCTTAGCGCGGACGGATGAAAAACTGTTTTTT; D gene: -; V gene: TRBV7-9; clone size: few; J gene: TRBJ1-4
CDR3 protein: CASSGAGAYNEQFF; CDR3 DNA: TGTGCCAGCAGTGGCGCAGGGGCCTACAATGAGCAGTTCTTC; D gene: -; V gene: TRBV2; clone size: -; J gene: TRBJ2-1
CDR3 protein: CASSLDQETQYF; CDR3 DNA: TGCGCCAGCAGCCTGGACCAAGAGACCCAGTACTTC; D gene: -; V gene: TRBV5-1; clone size: few; J gene: TRBJ2-5
CDR3 protein: CASTFGGWNTEAFF; CDR3 DNA: TGTGCCAGCACCTTTGGGGGGTGGAACACTGAAGCTTTCTTT; D gene: -; V gene: TRBV5-4; clone size: few; J gene: TRBJ1-1
CDR3 protein: CASSGDRGRTDTQYF; CDR3 DNA: TGTGCCAGCAGCGGTGACAGGGGAAGGACAGATACGCAGTATTTT; D gene: TRBD1; V gene: TRBV7-2; clone size: -; J gene: TRBJ2-3
CDR3 protein: CASSQPTGVNEQFF; CDR3 DNA: TGCGCCAGCAGCCAACCCACAGGGGTCAATGAGCAGTTCTTC; D gene: TRBD1; V gene: TRBV4-1; clone size: -; J gene: TRBJ2-1
CDR3 protein: CASSSTGTDSGNTIYF; CDR3 DNA: TGTGCCAGCAGCTCGACCGGGACTGACTCTGGAAACACCATATATTTT; D gene: -; V gene: TRBV5-4; clone size: -; J gene: TRBJ1-3
CDR3 protein: CSVIQGSDTQYF; CDR3 DNA: TGCAGCGTCATACAGGGGTCGGATACGCAGTATTTT; D gene: TRBD1; V gene: TRBV29-1; clone size: -; J gene: TRBJ2-3
CDR3 protein: CASSFLTGLNTEAFF; CDR3 DNA: TGTGCCAGCAGCTTTCTGACAGGATTGAACACTGAAGCTTTCTTT; D gene: -; V gene: TRBV11-1; clone size: -; J gene: TRBJ1-1
CDR3 protein: CASSYGASGGYNEQFF; CDR3 DNA: TGTGCCAGCAGTTACGGGGCTAGCGGGGGCTACAATGAGCAGTTCTTC; D gene: TRBD2; V gene: TRBV6-6; clone size: -; J gene: TRBJ2-1
CDR3 protein: CASSPPGSGSNTDTQYF; CDR3 DNA: TGTGCCAGCAGCCCCCCCGGGAGCGGGAGCAATACAGATACGCAGTATTTT; D gene: TRBD2; V gene: TRBV7-9; clone size: few; J gene: TRBJ2-3
CDR3 protein: CASQGGAALSEQYF; CDR3 DNA: TGTGCCAGCCAAGGAGGGGCCGCCCTTAGTGAGCAGTACTTC; D gene: -; V gene: TRBV7-2; clone size: few; J gene: TRBJ2-7
CDR3 protein: CASSPSISTDTQYF; CDR3 DNA: TGTGCCAGCTCACCGAGCATAAGCACAGATACGCAGTATTTT; D gene: -; V gene: TRBV18; clone size: few; J gene: TRBJ2-3
CDR3 protein: CASSSPGVTGELFF; CDR3 DNA: TGTGCCAGCAGCTCCCCCGGGGTCACCGGGGAGCTGTTTTTT; D gene: -; V gene: TRBV28; clone size: -; J gene: TRBJ2-2
CDR3 protein: CASSLAPSSNQPQHF; CDR3 DNA: TGTGCCAGCAGCTTGGCCCCCAGCAGCAATCAGCCCCAGCATTTT; D gene: -; V gene: TRBV5-6; clone size: -; J gene: TRBJ1-5
CDR3 protein: CASRSPGPTSSGANVLTF; CDR3 DNA: TGTGCCAGCAGGTCTCCGGGACCAACTAGCTCTGGGGCCAACGTCCTGACTTTC; D gene: -; V gene: TRBV7-2; clone size: few; J gene: TRBJ2-6
CDR3 protein: CASSLVRGAENEKLFF; CDR3 DNA: TGCGCCAGCAGCTTGGTTCGGGGGGCCGAAAATGAAAAACTGTTTTTT; D gene: -; V gene: TRBV5-1; clone size: -; J gene: TRBJ1-4
CDR3 protein: CASRQPNEKLFF; CDR3 DNA: TGTGCCAGCAGGCAGCCTAATGAAAAACTGTTTTTT; D gene: -; V gene: TRBV27; clone size: few; J gene: TRBJ1-4
CDR3 protein: CASSLDRDYEQYF; CDR3 DNA: TGCGCCAGCAGCCTTGACAGGGACTACGAGCAGTACTTC; D gene: TRBD1; V gene: TRBV5-1; clone size: -; J gene: TRBJ2-7